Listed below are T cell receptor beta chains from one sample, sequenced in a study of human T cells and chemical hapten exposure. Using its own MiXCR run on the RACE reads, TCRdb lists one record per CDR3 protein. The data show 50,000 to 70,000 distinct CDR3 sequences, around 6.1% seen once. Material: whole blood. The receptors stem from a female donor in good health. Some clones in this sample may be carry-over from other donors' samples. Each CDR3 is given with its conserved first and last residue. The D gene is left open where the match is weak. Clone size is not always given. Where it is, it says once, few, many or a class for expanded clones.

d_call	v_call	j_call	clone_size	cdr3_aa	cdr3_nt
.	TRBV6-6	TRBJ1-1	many	CASSFPQGNTEAFF	TGTGCCAGCAGTTTCCCACAGGGGAACACTGAAGCTTTCTTT
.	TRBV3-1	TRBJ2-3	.	CASSQSDDTQYF	TGTGCCAGCAGCCAGTCGGATGATACGCAGTATTTT
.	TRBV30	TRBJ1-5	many	CAWSVRGKPQHF	TGTGCCTGGAGTGTTCGGGGGAAACCCCAGCATTTT
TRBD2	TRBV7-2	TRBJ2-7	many	CASSSTSGGRYF	TGTGCCAGCAGCTCGACTAGCGGGGGCCGGTACTTC
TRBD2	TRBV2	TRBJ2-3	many	CASSLAGGPPDTQYF	TGTGCCAGCAGTTTAGCGGGAGGGCCGCCAGATACGCAGTATTTT
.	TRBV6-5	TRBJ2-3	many	CASSRRNTDTQYF	TGTGCCAGCAGTCGGCGCAACACAGATACGCAGTATTTT
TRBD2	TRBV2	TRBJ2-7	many	CASSEVSAGDLAGEQYF	TGTGCCAGCAGTGAAGTGTCAGCGGGAGACCTGGCTGGAGAGCAGTACTTC
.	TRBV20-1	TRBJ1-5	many	CSARAGAASNQPQHF	TGCAGTGCTAGAGCCGGGGCGGCTAGCAATCAGCCCCAGCATTTT
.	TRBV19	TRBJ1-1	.	CASNYRGRVTEAFF	TGTGCCAGTAATTATCGGGGAAGAGTGACTGAAGCTTTCTTT
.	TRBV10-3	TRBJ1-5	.	CAISERNGGQPQHF	TGTGCCATCAGTGAGAGAAACGGAGGTCAGCCCCAGCATTTT
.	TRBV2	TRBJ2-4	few	CASRATGSSNIQYF	TGTGCCAGCAGAGCCACAGGTTCTAGCAACATTCAGTACTTC
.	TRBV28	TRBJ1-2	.	CASSLSPRDNYGYTF	TGTGCCAGCAGTTTATCCCCGAGGGATAACTATGGCTACACCTTC
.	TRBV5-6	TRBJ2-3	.	CASSFRGLDTQYF	TGTGCCAGCAGCTTCCGGGGGCTAGATACGCAGTATTTT
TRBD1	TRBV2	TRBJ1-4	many	CASSNNPQGATNEKLFF	TGTGCCAGCTCTAATAACCCACAGGGGGCAACTAATGAAAAACTGTTTTTT
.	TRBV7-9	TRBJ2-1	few	CASIDLPFGQNNEQFF	TGTGCCAGCATCGATCTTCCGTTTGGGCAGAACAATGAGCAGTTCTTC
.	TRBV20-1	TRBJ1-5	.	CSATTGLGSETGQPQHF	TGCAGTGCTACCACCGGACTCGGATCCGAAACGGGTCAGCCCCAGCATTTT